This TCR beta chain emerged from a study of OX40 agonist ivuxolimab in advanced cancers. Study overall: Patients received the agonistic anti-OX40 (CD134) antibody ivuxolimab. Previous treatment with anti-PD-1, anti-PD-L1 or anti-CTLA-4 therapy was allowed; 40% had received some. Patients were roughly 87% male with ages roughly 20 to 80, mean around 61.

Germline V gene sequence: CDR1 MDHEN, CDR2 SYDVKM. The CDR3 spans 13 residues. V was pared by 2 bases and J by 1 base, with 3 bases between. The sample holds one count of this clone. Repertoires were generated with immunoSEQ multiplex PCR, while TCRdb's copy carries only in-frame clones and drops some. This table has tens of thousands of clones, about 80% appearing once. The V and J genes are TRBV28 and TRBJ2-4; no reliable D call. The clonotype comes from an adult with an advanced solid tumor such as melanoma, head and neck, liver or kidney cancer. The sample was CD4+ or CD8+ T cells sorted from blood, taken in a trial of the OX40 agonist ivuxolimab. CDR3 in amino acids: CASSLRAKNIQYF. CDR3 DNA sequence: TGTGCCAGCAGTTTAAGGGCCAAAAACATTCAGTACTTC.